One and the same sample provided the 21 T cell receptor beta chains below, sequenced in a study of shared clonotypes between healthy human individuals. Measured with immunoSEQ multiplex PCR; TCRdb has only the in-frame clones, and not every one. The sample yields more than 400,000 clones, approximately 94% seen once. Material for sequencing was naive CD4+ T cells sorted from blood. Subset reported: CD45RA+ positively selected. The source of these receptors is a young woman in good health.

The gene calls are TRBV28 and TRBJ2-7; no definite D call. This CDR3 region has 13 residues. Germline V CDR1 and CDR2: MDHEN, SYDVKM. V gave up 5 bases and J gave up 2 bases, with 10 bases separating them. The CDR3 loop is CASSISEPYEQYF. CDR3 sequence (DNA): TGTGCCAGCAGTATAAGCGAACCCTACGAGCAGTACTTC.

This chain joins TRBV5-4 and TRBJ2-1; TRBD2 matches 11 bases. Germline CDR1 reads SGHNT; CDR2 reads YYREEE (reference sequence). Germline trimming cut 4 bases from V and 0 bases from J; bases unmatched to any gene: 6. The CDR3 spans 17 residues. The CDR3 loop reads CASSPGTSGSSYNEQFF. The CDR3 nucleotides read TGTGCCAGCAGCCCCGGGACTAGCGGTAGCTCCTACAATGAGCAGTTCTTC.

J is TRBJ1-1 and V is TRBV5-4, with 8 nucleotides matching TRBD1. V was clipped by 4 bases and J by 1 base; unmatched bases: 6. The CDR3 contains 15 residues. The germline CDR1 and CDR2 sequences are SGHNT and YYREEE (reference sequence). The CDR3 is CASSLGQGKNTEAFF. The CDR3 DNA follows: TGTGCCAGCAGCCTCGGACAGGGTAAGAACACTGAAGCTTTCTTT. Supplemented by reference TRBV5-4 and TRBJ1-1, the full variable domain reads ETGVTQSPTHLIKTRGQQVTLRCSSQSGHNTVSWYQQALGQGPQFIFQYYREEENGRGNFPPRFSGLQFPNYSSELNVNALELDDSALYLCASSLGQGKNTEAFFGQGTRLTVV.

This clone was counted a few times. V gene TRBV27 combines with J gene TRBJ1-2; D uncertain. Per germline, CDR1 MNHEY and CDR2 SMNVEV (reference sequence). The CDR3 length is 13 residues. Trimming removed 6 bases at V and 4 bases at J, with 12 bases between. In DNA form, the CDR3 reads TGTGCCAGCAGATCCCCCTCAGGCTATGGCTACACCTTC. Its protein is CASRSPSGYGYTF.

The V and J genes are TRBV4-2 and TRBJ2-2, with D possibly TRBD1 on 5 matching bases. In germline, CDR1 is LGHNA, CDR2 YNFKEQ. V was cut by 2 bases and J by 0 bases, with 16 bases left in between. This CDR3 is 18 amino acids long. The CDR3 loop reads CASSQSRGSTSNTGELFF. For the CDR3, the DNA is TGTGCCAGCAGCCAATCAAGGGGCTCAACTTCGAACACCGGGGAGCTGTTTTTT.

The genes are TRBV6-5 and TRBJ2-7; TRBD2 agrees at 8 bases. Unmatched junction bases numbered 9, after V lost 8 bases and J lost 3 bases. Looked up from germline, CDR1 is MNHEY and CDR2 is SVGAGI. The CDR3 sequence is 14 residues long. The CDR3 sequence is CASGGLAGNYEQYF. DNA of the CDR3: TGTGCCAGCGGCGGGTTAGCGGGAAACTACGAGCAGTACTTC.

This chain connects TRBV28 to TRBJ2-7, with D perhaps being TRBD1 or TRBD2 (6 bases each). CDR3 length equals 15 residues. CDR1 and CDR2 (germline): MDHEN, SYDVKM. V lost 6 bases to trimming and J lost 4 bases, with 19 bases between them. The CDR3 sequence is CASSKTVRGRYEQYF. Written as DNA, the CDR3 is TGTGCCAGCAGCAAGACCGTTCGGGGGCGGTACGAGCAGTACTTC.

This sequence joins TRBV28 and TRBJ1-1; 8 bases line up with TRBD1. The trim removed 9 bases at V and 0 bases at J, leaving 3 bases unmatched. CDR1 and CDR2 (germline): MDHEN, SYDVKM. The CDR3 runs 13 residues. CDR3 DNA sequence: TGTGCCAGTCAGGGGGCCGTGAACACTGAAGCTTTCTTT. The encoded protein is CASQGAVNTEAFF.

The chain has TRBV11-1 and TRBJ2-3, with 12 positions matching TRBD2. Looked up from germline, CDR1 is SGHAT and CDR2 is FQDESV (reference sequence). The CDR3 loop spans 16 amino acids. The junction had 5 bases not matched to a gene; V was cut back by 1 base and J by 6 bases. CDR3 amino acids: CASSLDLAGGPDTQYF. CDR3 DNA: TGTGCCAGCAGCTTAGACCTAGCGGGAGGGCCGGATACGCAGTATTTT.

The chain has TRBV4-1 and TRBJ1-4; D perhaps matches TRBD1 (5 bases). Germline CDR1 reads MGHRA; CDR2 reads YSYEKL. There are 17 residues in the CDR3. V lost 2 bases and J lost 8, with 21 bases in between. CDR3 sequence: CASSQNRDPETWEKLFF. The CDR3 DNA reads TGCGCCAGCAGCCAAAACCGGGACCCAGAAACCTGGGAAAAACTGTTTTTT.

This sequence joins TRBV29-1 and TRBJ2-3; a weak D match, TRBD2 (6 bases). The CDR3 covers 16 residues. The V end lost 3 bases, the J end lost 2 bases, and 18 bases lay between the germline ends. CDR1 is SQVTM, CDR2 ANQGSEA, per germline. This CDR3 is CSVDGLTAGFTDTQYF. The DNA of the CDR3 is TGCAGCGTTGATGGTTTGACAGCGGGCTTCACAGATACGCAGTATTTT.

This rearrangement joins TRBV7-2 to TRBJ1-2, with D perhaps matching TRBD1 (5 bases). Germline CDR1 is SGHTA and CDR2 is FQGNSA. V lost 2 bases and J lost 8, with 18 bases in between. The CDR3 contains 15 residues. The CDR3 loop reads CASSLTDTLSGGYTF. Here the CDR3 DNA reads TGTGCCAGCAGCTTAACGGACACTCTTTCAGGCGGCTACACCTTC.

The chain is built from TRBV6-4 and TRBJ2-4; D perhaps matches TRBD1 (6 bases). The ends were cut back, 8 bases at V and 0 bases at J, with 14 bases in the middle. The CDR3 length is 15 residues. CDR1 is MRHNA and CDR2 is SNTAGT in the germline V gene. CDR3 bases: TGTGCCAGCCTAAAGGGACATTTAGCCAAAAACATTCAGTACTTC. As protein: CASLKGHLAKNIQYF.

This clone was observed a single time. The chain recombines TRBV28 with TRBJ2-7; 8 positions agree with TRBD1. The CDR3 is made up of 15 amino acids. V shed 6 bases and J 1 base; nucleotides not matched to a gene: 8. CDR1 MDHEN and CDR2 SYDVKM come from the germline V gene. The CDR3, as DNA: TGTGCCAGCAGGGTGACAGGGGCCTCTTCCTACGAGCAGTACTTC. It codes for CASRVTGASSYEQYF.

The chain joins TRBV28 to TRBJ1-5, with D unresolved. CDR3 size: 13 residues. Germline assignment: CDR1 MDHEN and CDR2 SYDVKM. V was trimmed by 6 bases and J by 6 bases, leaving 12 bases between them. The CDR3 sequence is CASSPPDFQPQHF. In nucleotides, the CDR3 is TGTGCCAGCAGCCCTCCAGACTTTCAGCCCCAGCATTTT. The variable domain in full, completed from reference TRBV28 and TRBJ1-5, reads DVKVTQSSRYLVKRTGEKVFLECVQDMDHENMFWYRQDPGLGLRLIYFSYDVKMKEKGDIPEGYSVSREKKERFSLILESASTNQTSMYLCASSPPDFQPQHFGDGTRLSIL.

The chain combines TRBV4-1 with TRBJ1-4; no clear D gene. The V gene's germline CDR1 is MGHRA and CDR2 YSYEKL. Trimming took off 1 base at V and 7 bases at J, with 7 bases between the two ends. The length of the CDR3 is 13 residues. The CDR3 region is CASSQGLIEKLFF. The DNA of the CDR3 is TGCGCCAGCAGCCAAGGCCTGATTGAAAAACTGTTTTTT.

For the CDR3, the DNA is TGTGCCAGCAGTCCGGGGGGACCCCTCGCCTACGAGCAGTACTTC. This encodes CASSPGGPLAYEQYF. The V and J genes are TRBV28 and TRBJ2-7, with 7 bases aligning to TRBD2. There are 15 residues in the CDR3. Germline CDR1 reads MDHEN; CDR2 reads SYDVKM. Trimming removed 5 bases from V and 2 bases from J; junction bases left unmatched: 9.

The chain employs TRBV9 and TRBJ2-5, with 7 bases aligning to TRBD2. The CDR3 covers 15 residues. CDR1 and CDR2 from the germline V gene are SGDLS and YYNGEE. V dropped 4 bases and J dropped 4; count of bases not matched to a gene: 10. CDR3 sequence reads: CASSFEGGRGETQYF. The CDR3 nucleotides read TGTGCCAGCAGCTTCGAGGGCGGGAGAGGAGAGACCCAGTACTTC. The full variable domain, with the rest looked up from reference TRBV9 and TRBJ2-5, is DSGVTQTPKHLITATGQRVTLRCSPRSGDLSVYWYQQSLDQGLQFLIQYYNGEERAKGNILERFSAQQFPDLHSELNLSSLELGDSALYFCASSFEGGRGETQYFGPGTRLLVL.

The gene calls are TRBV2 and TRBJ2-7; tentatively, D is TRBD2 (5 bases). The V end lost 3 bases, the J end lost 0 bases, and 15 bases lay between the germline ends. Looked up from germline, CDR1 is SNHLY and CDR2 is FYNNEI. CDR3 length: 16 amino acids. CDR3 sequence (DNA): TGTGCCAGCAGTGATCTGGTAGCGAGACGCTCCTACGAGCAGTACTTC. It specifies CASSDLVARRSYEQYF. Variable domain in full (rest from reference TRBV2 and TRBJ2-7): EPEVTQTPSHQVTQMGQEVILRCVPISNHLYFYWYRQILGQKVEFLVSFYNNEISEKSEIFDDQFSVERPDGSNFTLKIRSTKLEDSAMYFCASSDLVARRSYEQYFGPGTRLTVT.

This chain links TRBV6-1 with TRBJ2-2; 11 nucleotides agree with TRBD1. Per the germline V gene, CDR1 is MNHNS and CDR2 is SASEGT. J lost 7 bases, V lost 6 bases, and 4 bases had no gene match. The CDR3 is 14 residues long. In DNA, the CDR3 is TGTGCCAGCAGATGGACAGGGGGCGGCGGGGAGCTGTTTTTT. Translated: CASRWTGGGGELFF.

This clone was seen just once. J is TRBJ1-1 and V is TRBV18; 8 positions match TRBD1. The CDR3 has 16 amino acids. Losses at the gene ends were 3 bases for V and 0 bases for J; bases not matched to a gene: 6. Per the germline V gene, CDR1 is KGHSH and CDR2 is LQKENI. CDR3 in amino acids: CASSPQTGDMNTEAFF. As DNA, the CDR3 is TGTGCCAGCTCACCCCAGACAGGGGACATGAACACTGAAGCTTTCTTT.